The subject of this entry is one T cell receptor beta chain. Sequencing was performed with immunoSEQ multiplex PCR; in TCRdb, only in-frame clones are kept and a portion is missing. Of 400,000 or so clones listed, roughly 87% were seen once; the top ten hold under 0.7%. Per the germline V gene, CDR1 is MNHNS and CDR2 is SASEGT. The CDR3 consists of 17 residues. V lost 2 bases, J lost 6 bases, and 22 bases lay in between. The sample originates from a study of blood T cell repertoires in COVID-19. The rearrangement joins TRBV6-1 to TRBJ1-1; D not certain. The specimen was PBMCs or T cells enriched from blood (not recorded which). The TCR comes from a man younger than 35 who had recovered from COVID-19. CDR3 sequence (DNA): TGTGCCAGCAGTGAAAGACGACTGGTATTACGGAGAGCTGAAGCTTTCTTT. Encoded protein: CASSERRLVLRRAEAFF.